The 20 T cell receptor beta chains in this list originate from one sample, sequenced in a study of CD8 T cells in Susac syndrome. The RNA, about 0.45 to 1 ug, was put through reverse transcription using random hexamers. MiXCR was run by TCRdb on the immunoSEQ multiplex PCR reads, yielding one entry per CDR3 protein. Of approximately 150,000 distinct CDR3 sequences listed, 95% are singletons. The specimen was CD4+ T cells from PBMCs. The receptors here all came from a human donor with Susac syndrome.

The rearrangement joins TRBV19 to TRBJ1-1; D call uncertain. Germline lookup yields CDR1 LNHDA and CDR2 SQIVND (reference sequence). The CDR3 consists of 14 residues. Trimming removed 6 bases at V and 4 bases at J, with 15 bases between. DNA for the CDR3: TGTGCCAGTAGAGGAGAACCTCAAGGCACTGAAGCTTTCTTT. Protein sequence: CASRGEPQGTEAFF. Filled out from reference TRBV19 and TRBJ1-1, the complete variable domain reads DGGITQSPKYLFRKEGQNVTLSCEQNLNHDAMYWYRQDPGQGLRLIYYSQIVNDFQKGDIAEGYSVSREKKESFPLTVTSAQKNPTAFYLCASRGEPQGTEAFFGQGTRLTVV.

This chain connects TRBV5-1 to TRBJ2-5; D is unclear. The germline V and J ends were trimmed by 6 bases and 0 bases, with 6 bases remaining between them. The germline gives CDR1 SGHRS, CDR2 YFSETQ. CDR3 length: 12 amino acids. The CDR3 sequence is CASNRDQETQYF. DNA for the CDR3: TGCGCCAGCAATAGAGACCAAGAGACCCAGTACTTC.

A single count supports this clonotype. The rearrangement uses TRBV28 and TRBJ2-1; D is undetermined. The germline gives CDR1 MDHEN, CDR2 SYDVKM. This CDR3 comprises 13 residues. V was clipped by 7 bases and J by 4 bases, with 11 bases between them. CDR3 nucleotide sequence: TGTGCCAGCATAGGCGTTGGGTACAATGAGCAGTTCTTC. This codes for CASIGVGYNEQFF.

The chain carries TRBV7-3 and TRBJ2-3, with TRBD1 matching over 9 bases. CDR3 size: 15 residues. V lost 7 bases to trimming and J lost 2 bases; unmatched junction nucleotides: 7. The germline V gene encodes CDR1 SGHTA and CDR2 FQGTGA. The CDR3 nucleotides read TGTGCCAGCACCTCGCGGGACAGGGCCACAGATACGCAGTATTTT. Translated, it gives CASTSRDRATDTQYF.

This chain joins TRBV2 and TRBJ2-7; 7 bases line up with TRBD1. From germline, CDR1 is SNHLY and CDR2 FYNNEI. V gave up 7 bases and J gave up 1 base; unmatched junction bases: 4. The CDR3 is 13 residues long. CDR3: CASKGDRSYEQYF. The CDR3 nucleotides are TGTGCCAGCAAAGGGGACAGATCCTACGAGCAGTACTTC.

The DNA for the CDR3 is TGTGCCAGCAGCCCCGCCCCAGGGAGCTCCTACGAGCAGTACTTC. As protein: CASSPAPGSSYEQYF. The chain joins TRBV25-1 to TRBJ2-7; D assignment may be TRBD1 or TRBD2 (5 bases each). Germline V gene sequence: CDR1 MGHDK, CDR2 SYGVNS. The CDR3 loop spans 15 amino acids. The V end was cut by 6 bases, the J end by 0 bases, with 15 bases between.

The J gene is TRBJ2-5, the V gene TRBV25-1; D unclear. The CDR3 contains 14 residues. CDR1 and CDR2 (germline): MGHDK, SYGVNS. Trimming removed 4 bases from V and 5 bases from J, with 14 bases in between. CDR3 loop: CASSARTEEETQYF. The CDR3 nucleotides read TGTGCCAGCAGTGCCCGGACGGAAGAGGAGACCCAGTACTTC.

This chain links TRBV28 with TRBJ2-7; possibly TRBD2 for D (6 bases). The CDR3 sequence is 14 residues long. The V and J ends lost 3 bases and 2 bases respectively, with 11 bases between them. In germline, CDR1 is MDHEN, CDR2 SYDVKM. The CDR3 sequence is CASSLGGATYEQYF. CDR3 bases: TGTGCCAGCAGTTTGGGCGGGGCTACCTACGAGCAGTACTTC. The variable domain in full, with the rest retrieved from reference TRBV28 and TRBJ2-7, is DVKVTQSSRYLVKRTGEKVFLECVQDMDHENMFWYRQDPGLGLRLIYFSYDVKMKEKGDIPEGYSVSREKKERFSLILESASTNQTSMYLCASSLGGATYEQYFGPGTRLTVT.

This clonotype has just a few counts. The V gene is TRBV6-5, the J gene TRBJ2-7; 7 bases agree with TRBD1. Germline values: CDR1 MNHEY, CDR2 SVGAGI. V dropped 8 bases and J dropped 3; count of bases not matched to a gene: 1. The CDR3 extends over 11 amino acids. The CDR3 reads CASRQGYEQYF. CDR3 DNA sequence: TGTGCCAGCCGACAGGGCTACGAGCAGTACTTC.

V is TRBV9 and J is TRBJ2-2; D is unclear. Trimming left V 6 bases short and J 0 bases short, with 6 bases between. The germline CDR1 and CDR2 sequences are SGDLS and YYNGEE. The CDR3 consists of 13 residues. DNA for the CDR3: TGTGCCAGCACGGCTCCGAACACCGGGGAGCTGTTTTTT. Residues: CASTAPNTGELFF.

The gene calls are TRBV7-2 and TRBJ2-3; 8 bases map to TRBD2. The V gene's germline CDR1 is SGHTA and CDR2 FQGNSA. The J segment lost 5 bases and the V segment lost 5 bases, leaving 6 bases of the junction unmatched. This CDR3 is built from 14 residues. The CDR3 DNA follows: TGTGCCAGCAGCCCGGGGGGGTACGTAGATACGCAGTATTTT. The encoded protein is CASSPGGYVDTQYF. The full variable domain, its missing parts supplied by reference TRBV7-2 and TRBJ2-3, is GAGVSQSPSNKVTEKGKDVELRCDPISGHTALYWYRQSLGQGLEFLIYFQGNSAPDKSGLPSDRFSAERTGGSVSTLTIQRTQQEDSAVYLCASSPGGYVDTQYFGPGTRLTVL.

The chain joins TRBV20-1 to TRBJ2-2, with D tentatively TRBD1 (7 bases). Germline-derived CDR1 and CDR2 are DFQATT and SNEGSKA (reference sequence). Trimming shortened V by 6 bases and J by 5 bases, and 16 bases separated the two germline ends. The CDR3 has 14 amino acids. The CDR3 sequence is CSAVKEGATGELFF. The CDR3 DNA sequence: TGCAGTGCGGTGAAGGAGGGGGCGACCGGGGAGCTGTTTTTT.

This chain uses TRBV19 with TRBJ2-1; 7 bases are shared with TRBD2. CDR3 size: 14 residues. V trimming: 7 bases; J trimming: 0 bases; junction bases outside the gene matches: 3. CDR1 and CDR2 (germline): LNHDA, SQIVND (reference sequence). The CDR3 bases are TGTGCCAGTACTAAGCGGGGCTCCTACAATGAGCAGTTCTTC. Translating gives CASTKRGSYNEQFF.

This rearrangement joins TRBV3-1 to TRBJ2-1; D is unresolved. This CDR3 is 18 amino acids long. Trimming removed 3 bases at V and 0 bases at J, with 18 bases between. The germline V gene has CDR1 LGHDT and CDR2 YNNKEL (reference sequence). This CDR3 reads CASSHPSPGPSSYNEQFF. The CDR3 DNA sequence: TGTGCCAGCAGCCATCCCTCGCCCGGGCCGAGCTCCTACAATGAGCAGTTCTTC.

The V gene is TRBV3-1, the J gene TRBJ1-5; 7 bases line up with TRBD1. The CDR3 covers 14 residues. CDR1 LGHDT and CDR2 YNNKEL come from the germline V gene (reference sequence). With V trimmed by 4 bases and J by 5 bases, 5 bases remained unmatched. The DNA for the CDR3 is TGTGCCAGCAGCCCCTTCGGGACAGATCAGCCCCAGCATTTT. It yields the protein CASSPFGTDQPQHF.

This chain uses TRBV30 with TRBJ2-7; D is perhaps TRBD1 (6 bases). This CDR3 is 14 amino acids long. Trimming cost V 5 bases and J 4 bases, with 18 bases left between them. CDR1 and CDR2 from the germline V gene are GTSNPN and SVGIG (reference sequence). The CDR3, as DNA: TGTGCCTGGGAGGGTTCAGGGGTCCTATACGAGCAGTACTTC. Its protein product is CAWEGSGVLYEQYF. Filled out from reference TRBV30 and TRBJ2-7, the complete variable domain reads SQTIHQWPATLVQPVGSPLSLECTVEGTSNPNLYWYRQAAGRGLQLLFYSVGIGQISSEVPQNLSASRPQDRQFILSSKKLLLSDSGFYLCAWEGSGVLYEQYFGPGTRLTVT.

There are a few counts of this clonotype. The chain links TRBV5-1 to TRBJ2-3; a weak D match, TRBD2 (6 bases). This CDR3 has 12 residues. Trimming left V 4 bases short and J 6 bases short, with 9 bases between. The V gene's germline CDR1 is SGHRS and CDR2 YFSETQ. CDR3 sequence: CASSPGGDTQYF. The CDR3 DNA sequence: TGCGCCAGCAGCCCTGGGGGGGATACGCAGTATTTT.

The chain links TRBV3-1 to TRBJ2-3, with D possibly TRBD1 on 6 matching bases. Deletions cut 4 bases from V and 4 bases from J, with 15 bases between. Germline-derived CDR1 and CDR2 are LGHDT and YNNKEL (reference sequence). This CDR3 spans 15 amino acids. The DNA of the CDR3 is TGTGCCAGCAGCCCCAGAACCCAGGGGTCAGATACGCAGTATTTT. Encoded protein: CASSPRTQGSDTQYF.

The chain's CDR3 is CATSDLSGIDEQFF. Written as DNA, the CDR3 is TGTGCCACCAGTGATCTTAGCGGGATTGATGAGCAGTTCTTC. The V and J genes are TRBV24-1 and TRBJ2-1; 8 positions match TRBD2. The CDR3 runs to 14 residues. The V segment lost 3 bases and the J segment 8 bases; nucleotides outside the gene matches: 5. The germline V gene encodes CDR1 KGHDR and CDR2 SFDVKD.

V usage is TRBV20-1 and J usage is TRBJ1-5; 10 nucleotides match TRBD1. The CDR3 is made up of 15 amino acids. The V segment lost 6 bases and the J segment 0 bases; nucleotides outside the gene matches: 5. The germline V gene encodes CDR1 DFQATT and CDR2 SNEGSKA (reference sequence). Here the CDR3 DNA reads TGCAGTGCAAGGGACAGGGGATATAGCAATCAGCCCCAGCATTTT. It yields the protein CSARDRGYSNQPQHF.